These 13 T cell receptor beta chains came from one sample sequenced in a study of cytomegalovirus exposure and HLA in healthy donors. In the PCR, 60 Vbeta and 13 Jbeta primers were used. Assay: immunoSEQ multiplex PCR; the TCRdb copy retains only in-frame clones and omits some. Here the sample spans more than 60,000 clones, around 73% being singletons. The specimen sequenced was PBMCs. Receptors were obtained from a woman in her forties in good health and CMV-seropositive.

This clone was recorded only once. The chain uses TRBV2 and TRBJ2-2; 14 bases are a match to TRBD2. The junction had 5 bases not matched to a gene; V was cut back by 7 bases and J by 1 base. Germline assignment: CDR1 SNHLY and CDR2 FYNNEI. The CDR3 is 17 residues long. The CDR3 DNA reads TGTGCCAGCAAAAGCGGGACTAGCGGGGGGAACACCGGGGAGCTGTTTTTT. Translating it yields CASKSGTSGGNTGELFF.

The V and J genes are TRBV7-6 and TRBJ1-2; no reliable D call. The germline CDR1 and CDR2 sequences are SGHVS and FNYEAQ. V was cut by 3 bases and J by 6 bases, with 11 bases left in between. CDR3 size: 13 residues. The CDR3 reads CASSLGPGDGYTF. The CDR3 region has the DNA TGTGCCAGCAGCTTGGGCCCCGGCGATGGCTACACCTTC.

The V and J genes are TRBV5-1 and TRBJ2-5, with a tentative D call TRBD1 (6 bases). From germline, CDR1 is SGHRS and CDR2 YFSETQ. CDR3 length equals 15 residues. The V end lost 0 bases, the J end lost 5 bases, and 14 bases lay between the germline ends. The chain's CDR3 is CASSLVGGSEETQYF. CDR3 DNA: TGCGCCAGCAGCTTGGTTGGGGGCTCGGAGGAGACCCAGTACTTC.

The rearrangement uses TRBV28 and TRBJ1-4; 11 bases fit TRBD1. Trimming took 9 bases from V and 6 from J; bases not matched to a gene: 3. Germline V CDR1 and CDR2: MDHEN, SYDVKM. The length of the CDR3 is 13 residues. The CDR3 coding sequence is TGTGCCAGTCTGGACAGGGGGCATGAAAAACTGTTTTTT. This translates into CASLDRGHEKLFF.

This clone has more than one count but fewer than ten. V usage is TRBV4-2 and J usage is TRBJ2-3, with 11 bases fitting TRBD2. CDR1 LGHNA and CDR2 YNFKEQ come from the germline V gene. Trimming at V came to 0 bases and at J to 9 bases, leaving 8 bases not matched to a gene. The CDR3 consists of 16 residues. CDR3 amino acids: CASSQDPSGGSRTQYF. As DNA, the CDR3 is TGTGCCAGCAGCCAAGATCCTAGCGGGGGGTCTCGCACGCAGTATTTT.

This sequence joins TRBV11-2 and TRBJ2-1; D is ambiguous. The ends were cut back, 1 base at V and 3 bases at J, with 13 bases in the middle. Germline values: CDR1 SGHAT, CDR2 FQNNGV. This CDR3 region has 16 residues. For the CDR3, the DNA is TGTGCCAGCAGCTTAGGTTCGACGACTCACTACAATGAGCAGTTCTTC. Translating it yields CASSLGSTTHYNEQFF. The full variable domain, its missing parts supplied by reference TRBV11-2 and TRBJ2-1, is EAGVAQSPRYKIIEKRQSVAFWCNPISGHATLYWYQQILGQGPKLLIQFQNNGVVDDSQLPKDRFSAERLKGVDSTLKIQPAKLEDSAVYLCASSLGSTTHYNEQFFGPGTRLTVL.

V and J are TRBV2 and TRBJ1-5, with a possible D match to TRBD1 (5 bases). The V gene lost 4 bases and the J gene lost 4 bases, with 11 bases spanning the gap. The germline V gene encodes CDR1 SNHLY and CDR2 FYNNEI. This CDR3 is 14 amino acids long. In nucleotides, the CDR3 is TGTGCCAGCAGTGGGACACCTAGGAATCAGCCCCAGCATTTT. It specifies CASSGTPRNQPQHF.

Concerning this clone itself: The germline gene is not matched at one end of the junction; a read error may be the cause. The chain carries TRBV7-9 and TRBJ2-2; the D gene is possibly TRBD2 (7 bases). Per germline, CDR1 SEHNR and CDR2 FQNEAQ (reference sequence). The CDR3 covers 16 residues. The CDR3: CSSTPPRGGAGGELFF. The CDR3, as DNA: TGTTCCAGCACCCCCCCGAGGGGGGGGGCCGGCGGGGAGCTGTTTTTT.

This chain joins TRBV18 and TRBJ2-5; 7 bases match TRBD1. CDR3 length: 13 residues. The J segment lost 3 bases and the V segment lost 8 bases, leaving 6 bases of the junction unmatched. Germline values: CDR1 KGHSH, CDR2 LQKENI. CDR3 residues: CASDGQGEETQYF. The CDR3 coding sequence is TGTGCCAGCGATGGGCAGGGGGAAGAGACCCAGTACTTC.

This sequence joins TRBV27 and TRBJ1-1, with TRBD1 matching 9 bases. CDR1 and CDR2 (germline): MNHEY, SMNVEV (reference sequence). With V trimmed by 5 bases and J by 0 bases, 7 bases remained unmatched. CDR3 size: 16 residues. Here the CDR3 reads CASSPGQGGMNTEAFF. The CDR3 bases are TGTGCCAGCAGTCCGGGACAGGGTGGGATGAACACTGAAGCTTTCTTT.

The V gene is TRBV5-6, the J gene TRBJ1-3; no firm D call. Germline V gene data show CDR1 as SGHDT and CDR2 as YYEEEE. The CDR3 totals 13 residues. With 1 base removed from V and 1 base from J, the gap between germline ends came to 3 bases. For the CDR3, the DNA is TGTGCCAGCAGCTTGTCGTCTGGAAACACCATATATTTT. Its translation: CASSLSSGNTIYF.

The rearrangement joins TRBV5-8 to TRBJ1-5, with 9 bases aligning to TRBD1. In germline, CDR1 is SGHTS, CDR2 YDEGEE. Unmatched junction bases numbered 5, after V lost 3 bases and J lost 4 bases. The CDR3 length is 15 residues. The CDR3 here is CASSWLGTGNQPQHF. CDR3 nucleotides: TGTGCCAGCAGCTGGCTCGGGACAGGGAATCAGCCCCAGCATTTT.

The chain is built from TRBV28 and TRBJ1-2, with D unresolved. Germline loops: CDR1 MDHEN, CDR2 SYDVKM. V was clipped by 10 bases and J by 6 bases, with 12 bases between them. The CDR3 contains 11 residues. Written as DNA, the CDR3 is TGTGCCACCCTGCGGGTTGATGGCTACACCTTC. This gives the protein CATLRVDGYTF.